This passage covers 29 T cell receptor beta chains from one sample sequenced in a study of cytomegalovirus exposure and HLA in healthy donors. The PCR contained 60 Vbeta and 13 Jbeta primers. The assay was immunoSEQ multiplex PCR, and TCRdb's table has in-frame clones only and misses some. The table lists about 160,000 clones, 77% of them singletons. Sequences were obtained from PBMCs. The receptors originated from a young man in good health and CMV-seropositive.

The V call is TRBV28, the J call TRBJ1-6; D unresolved. V dropped 4 bases and J dropped 10 bases, with 8 bases sitting between them. The CDR3 length is 12 residues. Germline assignment: CDR1 MDHEN and CDR2 SYDVKM. CDR3 DNA: TGTGCCAGCAGTTCACCGCTATCACCCCTCCACTTT. Translating gives CASSSPLSPLHF.

The chain recombines TRBV4-1 with TRBJ1-5; no clear D. Trimming took off 1 base at V and 1 base at J, with 11 bases between the two ends. The CDR3 spans 16 residues. In germline, CDR1 is MGHRA, CDR2 YSYEKL. In DNA, the CDR3 is TGCGCCAGCAGCCAAGGGGGTGCGGGGAGCAATCAGCCCCAGCATTTT. Its protein is CASSQGGAGSNQPQHF.

The CDR3: CASSQTRYWTGEETQYF. For the CDR3, the DNA is TGTGCCAGCAGCCAGACCCGATACTGGACAGGGGAAGAGACCCAGTACTTC. V usage is TRBV4-2 and J usage is TRBJ2-5, with 9 bases that match TRBD1. The germline V gene encodes CDR1 LGHNA and CDR2 YNFKEQ. CDR3 length: 17 residues. V gave up 3 bases and J gave up 3 bases; unmatched junction bases: 11.

CDR3 in amino acids: CASSPVRDSHYGYTF. Here the CDR3 DNA reads TGTGCCAGCAGTCCCGTAAGGGACAGTCACTATGGCTACACCTTC. This chain uses TRBV27 with TRBJ1-2, with 7 positions matching TRBD1. The CDR3 contains 15 residues. Losses at the gene ends were 5 bases for V and 3 bases for J; bases not matched to a gene: 9. Germline CDR1 MNHEY, CDR2 SMNVEV (reference sequence).

V and J are TRBV5-1 and TRBJ2-5; 9 bases are shared with TRBD1. J lost 0 bases, V lost 4 bases, and 7 bases had no gene match. The CDR3 contains 16 residues. Germline-derived CDR1 and CDR2 are SGHRS and YFSETQ. In nucleotides, the CDR3 is TGCGCCAGCAGCCCGGGACAGGGAGTGTACCAAGAGACCCAGTACTTC. It yields the protein CASSPGQGVYQETQYF. Variable domain in full (rest from reference TRBV5-1 and TRBJ2-5): KAGVTQTPRYLIKTRGQQVTLSCSPISGHRSVSWYQQTPGQGLQFLFEYFSETQRNKGNFPGRFSGRQFSNSRSEMNVSTLELGDSALYLCASSPGQGVYQETQYFGPGTRLLVL.

The J gene is TRBJ2-1, the V gene TRBV5-1; 11 bases match TRBD2. This CDR3 is built from 16 residues. Trimming at V came to 3 bases and at J to 8 bases, leaving 10 bases not matched to a gene. CDR1 and CDR2 from the germline V gene are SGHRS and YFSETQ. The CDR3 DNA sequence: TGCGCCAGCAGCTCTGGTATTAGCGGGGGGGCCGATGAGCAGTTCTTC. Its protein is CASSSGISGGADEQFF.

The gene calls are TRBV6-5 and TRBJ2-2; 7 bases are a match to TRBD1. Unmatched junction bases numbered 4, after V lost 6 bases and J lost 6 bases. Looked up from germline, CDR1 is MNHEY and CDR2 is SVGAGI. The CDR3 is 13 amino acids. The CDR3 protein is CASRTQGSGELFF. The CDR3 coding sequence is TGTGCCAGCAGAACACAGGGGTCCGGGGAGCTGTTTTTT.

The DNA of the CDR3 is TGTGCCAGCAGTTTGGCCCTACAACCACAGGGGTACTCCTACGAGCAGTACTTC. Its protein is CASSLALQPQGYSYEQYF. This chain uses TRBV28 with TRBJ2-7; 7 bases match TRBD1. This CDR3 spans 18 amino acids. The germline CDR1 and CDR2 sequences are MDHEN and SYDVKM. The V gene end was trimmed by 3 bases and the J gene end by 0 bases; junction bases not matched to a gene: 14. The variable domain in full, completed from reference TRBV28 and TRBJ2-7, reads DVKVTQSSRYLVKRTGEKVFLECVQDMDHENMFWYRQDPGLGLRLIYFSYDVKMKEKGDIPEGYSVSREKKERFSLILESASTNQTSMYLCASSLALQPQGYSYEQYFGPGTRLTVT.

V is TRBV6-1 and J is TRBJ1-5, with 8 nucleotides matching TRBD1. V lost 10 bases to trimming and J lost 0 bases; unmatched junction nucleotides: 8. The germline gives CDR1 MNHNS, CDR2 SASEGT. This CDR3 contains 15 residues. The CDR3 sequence: CATTDRGYSNQPQHF. DNA for the CDR3: TGTGCCACCACTGACAGGGGTTATAGCAATCAGCCCCAGCATTTT.

The chain uses TRBV30 and TRBJ2-2; TRBD1 might be the D (5 bases). This CDR3 has 15 amino acids. Germline V CDR1 and CDR2: GTSNPN, SVGIG (reference sequence). V was cut by 0 bases and J by 6 bases, with 14 bases left in between. This CDR3 reads CAWSVLGPNAGELFF. The CDR3 DNA reads TGTGCCTGGAGTGTACTGGGGCCCAACGCCGGGGAGCTGTTTTTT.

The V and J genes are TRBV10-3 and TRBJ2-5, with a tentative D call TRBD2 (5 bases). V lost 4 bases to trimming and J lost 5 bases, with 20 bases between them. Germline CDR1 ENHRY, CDR2 SYGVKD. This CDR3 is built from 16 residues. The CDR3 protein is CAISVSRGGTTETQYF. The CDR3 DNA is TGTGCCATCAGTGTTAGCCGGGGTGGCACAACCGAGACCCAGTACTTC.

V gene TRBV28 combines with J gene TRBJ1-3; D is unresolved. V lost 1 base and J 0 bases, leaving 7 bases between the germline ends. The CDR3 covers 15 residues. The germline CDR1 and CDR2 sequences are MDHEN and SYDVKM. The CDR3 DNA sequence: TGTGCCAGCAGTTTATTTCGGTCCTCTGGAAACACCATATATTTT. Its protein is CASSLFRSSGNTIYF.

J is TRBJ2-7 and V is TRBV2, with D maybe TRBD1 (6 bases). Trimming removed 7 bases from V and 7 bases from J, with 20 bases in between. This CDR3 has 14 residues. Germline CDR1 is SNHLY and CDR2 is FYNNEI. CDR3 region: CASKNRETYDEQYF. CDR3 in DNA: TGTGCCAGCAAAAACAGGGAGACCTACGATGAGCAGTACTTC.

The rearrangement joins TRBV29-1 to TRBJ1-2; possible D gene TRBD1, 5 bases. The CDR3 spans 15 residues. CDR1 is SQVTM, CDR2 ANQGSEA, per germline. V was clipped by 0 bases and J by 1 base, with 12 bases between them. CDR3 bases: TGCAGCGTTGAAGATCCACAGGTTCTTAACTATGGCTACACCTTC. The encoded protein is CSVEDPQVLNYGYTF.

The V gene is TRBV2, the J gene TRBJ2-2; the D is unclear. CDR1 SNHLY and CDR2 FYNNEI come from the germline V gene. Trimming shortened V by 3 bases and J by 1 base, and 9 bases separated the two germline ends. The CDR3 has 15 amino acids. CDR3 in amino acids: CASSDPRMNTGELFF. CDR3 DNA sequence: TGTGCCAGCAGTGACCCCAGGATGAACACCGGGGAGCTGTTTTTT.

The rearrangement joins TRBV7-9 to TRBJ1-3, with D possibly TRBD1 on 6 matching bases. The germline V gene encodes CDR1 SEHNR and CDR2 FQNEAQ (reference sequence). This CDR3 spans 13 amino acids. V lost 3 bases to trimming and J lost 3 bases, with 6 bases between them. The CDR3 sequence is CASSLGHGNTIYF. The DNA for the CDR3 is TGTGCCAGCAGCTTGGGACATGGAAACACCATATATTTT.

Here the CDR3 reads CATLPAVEETQYF. In DNA, the CDR3 is TGTGCCACTCTCCCTGCGGTGGAAGAGACCCAGTACTTC. J is TRBJ2-5 and V is TRBV28; no firm D call. The CDR3 has 13 amino acids. V shed 10 bases and J shed 3 bases, with 15 bases lying between them. Germline V gene data show CDR1 as MDHEN and CDR2 as SYDVKM.

This rearrangement joins TRBV18 to TRBJ1-2, with TRBD1 matching over 11 bases. The V and J ends lost 6 bases and 7 bases, in that order; junction bases with no gene match: 7. In germline, CDR1 is KGHSH, CDR2 LQKENI. The CDR3 runs 14 residues. The CDR3 loop is CASSPRDRGFGYTF. As DNA, the CDR3 is TGTGCCAGCTCTCCCCGGGACAGGGGGTTTGGCTACACCTTC.

This chain uses TRBV14 with TRBJ2-3, with D perhaps matching TRBD1 (5 bases). Trimming stripped 4 bases from V and 4 bases from J, with 6 bases between. This CDR3 region has 12 residues. CDR1 and CDR2 (germline): SGHDN, FVKESK. CDR3 coding DNA: TGTGCCAGCAGCCTCAGGGCAGATACGCAGTATTTT. This codes for CASSLRADTQYF.

This clone was observed a few times. The chain has TRBV2 and TRBJ2-5; D is ambiguous. The J call may not be correct, given that the DNA end is closer to TRBJ2-7. Germline V lookup: CDR1 SNHLY, CDR2 FYNNEI. This CDR3 region has 12 residues. The CDR3: CASSEAFYEQYF. CDR3 DNA: TGTGCCAGCAGTGAAGCGTTCTACGAGCAGTACTTC.

The rearrangement links TRBV7-9 to TRBJ2-7, with D tentatively TRBD1 (5 bases). Looked up from germline, CDR1 is SEHNR and CDR2 is FQNEAQ (reference sequence). V gave up 5 bases and J gave up 6 bases, with 11 bases separating them. The CDR3 covers 12 residues. The CDR3, as DNA: TGTGCCAGCAGCCAGGACACCGGCGAGCAGTACTTC. Encoded protein: CASSQDTGEQYF.

The chain joins TRBV6-5 to TRBJ2-5; TRBD1 aligns across 7 bases. This CDR3 is 16 amino acids long. V shed 2 bases and J 3 bases; nucleotides not matched to a gene: 9. Germline lookup yields CDR1 MNHEY and CDR2 SVGAGI. The CDR3: CASSYRFGTEEETQYF. DNA for the CDR3: TGTGCCAGCAGTTACCGGTTCGGGACAGAAGAAGAGACCCAGTACTTC.

This sequence joins TRBV30 and TRBJ2-5; tentatively, D is TRBD2 (7 bases). In germline, CDR1 is GTSNPN, CDR2 SVGIG (reference sequence). The V end lost 3 bases, the J end lost 3 bases, and 20 bases lay between the germline ends. CDR3 length equals 16 residues. DNA for the CDR3: TGTGCCTGGAGCGAGGGGGGGGTTCGGGGGGAAGAGACCCAGTACTTC. Translating gives CAWSEGGVRGEETQYF. The whole variable domain, remainder taken from reference TRBV30 and TRBJ2-5, is SQTIHQWPATLVQPVGSPLSLECTVEGTSNPNLYWYRQAAGRGLQLLFYSVGIGQISSEVPQNLSASRPQDRQFILSSKKLLLSDSGFYLCAWSEGGVRGEETQYFGPGTRLLVL.

J is TRBJ2-1 and V is TRBV6-5, with TRBD1 matching 10 bases. Germline CDR1 MNHEY, CDR2 SVGAGI. The CDR3 extends over 15 amino acids. The V gene end was trimmed by 6 bases and the J gene end by 4 bases; junction bases not matched to a gene: 6. CDR3 sequence reads: CASSPRDRGYNEQFF. The CDR3 coding sequence is TGTGCCAGCAGCCCACGGGACAGGGGATACAATGAGCAGTTCTTC.

The chain uses TRBV6-5 and TRBJ1-4, with TRBD1 as a possible D gene (6 bases). Germline assignment: CDR1 MNHEY and CDR2 SVGAGI. V was trimmed by 7 bases and J by 8 bases, leaving 20 bases between them. The length of the CDR3 is 15 residues. The CDR3 region is CASTGGGTGEEKLFF. CDR3 DNA sequence: TGTGCCAGCACTGGCGGGGGCACCGGAGAAGAAAAACTGTTTTTT.

The chain links TRBV7-9 to TRBJ2-5; 8 bases align to TRBD1. Per germline, CDR1 SEHNR and CDR2 FQNEAQ (reference sequence). This CDR3 has 15 amino acids. V dropped 5 bases and J dropped 5; count of bases not matched to a gene: 10. The CDR3 DNA reads TGTGCCAGCAGCCAGCAGGGGGCGCGTCGGGAGACCCAGTACTTC. Its protein is CASSQQGARRETQYF.

The rearrangement joins TRBV5-4 to TRBJ1-6, with TRBD1 matching 9 bases. From germline, CDR1 is SGHNT and CDR2 YYREEE (reference sequence). The trim removed 4 bases at V and 6 bases at J, leaving 8 bases unmatched. The CDR3 is 16 residues long. The CDR3, as DNA: TGTGCCAGCAGCCCGGGGGGACAGGGACTTAATTCACCCCTCCACTTT. It encodes CASSPGGQGLNSPLHF.

The chain uses TRBV28 and TRBJ2-2, with D possibly TRBD2 on 5 matching bases. V was clipped by 5 bases and J by 2 bases, with 9 bases between them. CDR3 length: 14 residues. Looked up from germline, CDR1 is MDHEN and CDR2 is SYDVKM. The CDR3 DNA follows: TGTGCCAGCAGTCCCCGGGAAAACACCGGGGAGCTGTTTTTT. It is translated as CASSPRENTGELFF. Drawing the rest from reference TRBV28 and TRBJ2-2, the complete variable domain is DVKVTQSSRYLVKRTGEKVFLECVQDMDHENMFWYRQDPGLGLRLIYFSYDVKMKEKGDIPEGYSVSREKKERFSLILESASTNQTSMYLCASSPRENTGELFFGEGSRLTVL.

The chain joins TRBV7-9 to TRBJ1-1; 7 bases match TRBD1. Germline V gives CDR1 SEHNR, CDR2 FQNEAQ (reference sequence). Trimming removed 7 bases from V and 3 bases from J; junction bases left unmatched: 11. The CDR3 runs to 15 residues. This chain's CDR3 is CASIYAGGRDTEAFF. CDR3 in DNA: TGTGCCAGCATCTATGCAGGGGGTCGGGACACTGAAGCTTTCTTT.